Reported below is one TCR beta chain. The sample is drawn from a study of blood T cell repertoires in COVID-19. Using immunoSEQ multiplex PCR, the repertoire was profiled, and TCRdb retains in-frame clones only, with some absent. The repertoire holds 140,000 to 150,000 clones, 84% seen once, with approximately 10% in the top ten. Source material: peripheral blood. This sequence originates from a man aged 55 to 70 with active or convalescent COVID-19.

CDR3 nucleotides: TGTGCCAGCAGTTATTGGGGTAGCGGGCTAAGAACTGAAGCTTTCTTT. Its protein product is CASSYWGSGLRTEAFF. The V and J genes are TRBV6-2 or TRBV6-3 and TRBJ1-1; D gene ambiguous. CDR1 and CDR2 from the germline V gene are MNHEY and SVGEGT. Trimming took 3 bases from V and 5 from J, leaving 19 bases between them. The CDR3 sequence is 16 residues long.